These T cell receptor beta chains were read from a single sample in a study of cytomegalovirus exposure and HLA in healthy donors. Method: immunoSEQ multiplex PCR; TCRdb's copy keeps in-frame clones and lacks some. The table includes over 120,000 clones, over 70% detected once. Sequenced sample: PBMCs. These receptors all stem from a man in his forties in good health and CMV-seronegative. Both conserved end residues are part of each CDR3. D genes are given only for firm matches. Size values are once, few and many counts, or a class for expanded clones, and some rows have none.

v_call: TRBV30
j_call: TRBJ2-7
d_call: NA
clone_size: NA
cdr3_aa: CAWDRTGEGQYF
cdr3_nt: TGTGCCTGGGACCGGACCGGGGAAGGGCAGTACTTC

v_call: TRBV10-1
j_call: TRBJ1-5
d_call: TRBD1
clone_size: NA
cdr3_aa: CASSGTGVGQPQHF
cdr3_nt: TGCGCCAGCAGCGGGACAGGGGTTGGGCAGCCCCAGCATTTT

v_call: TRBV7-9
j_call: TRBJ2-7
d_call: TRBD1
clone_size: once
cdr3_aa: CASSFLDRDRVHEQYF
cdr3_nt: TGTGCCAGCAGCTTCCTTGACCGGGACAGGGTCCACGAGCAGTACTTC

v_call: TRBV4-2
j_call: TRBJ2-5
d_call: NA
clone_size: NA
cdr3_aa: CASSQDQYREETQYF
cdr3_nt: TGTGCCAGCAGCCAAGATCAGTACAGGGAAGAGACCCAGTACTTC

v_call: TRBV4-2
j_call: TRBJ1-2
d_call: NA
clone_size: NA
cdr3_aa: CASSQEGEGTYGSGYTF
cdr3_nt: TGTGCCAGCAGCCAAGAAGGGGAAGGGACATATGGGAGTGGCTACACCTTC

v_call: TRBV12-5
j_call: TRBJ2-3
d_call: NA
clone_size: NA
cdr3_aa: CASGRDNVNTDTQYF
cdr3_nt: TGTGCTAGTGGCCGGGACAACGTCAACACAGATACGCAGTATTTT

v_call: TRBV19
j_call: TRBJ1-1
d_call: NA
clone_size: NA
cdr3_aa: CASSIAREPNTEAFF
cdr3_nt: TGTGCCAGTAGTATAGCTCGGGAACCTAACACTGAAGCTTTCTTT

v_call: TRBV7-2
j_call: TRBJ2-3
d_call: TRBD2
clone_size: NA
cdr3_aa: CASSLDLAGGRDTQYF
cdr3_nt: TGTGCCAGCAGCTTAGACCTAGCGGGGGGCCGAGATACGCAGTATTTT

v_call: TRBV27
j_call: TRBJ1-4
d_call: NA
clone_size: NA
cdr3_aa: CASSFTGPGGYGEKLFF
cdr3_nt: TGTGCCAGCAGTTTTACAGGCCCCGGGGGGTATGGGGAAAAACTGTTTTTT

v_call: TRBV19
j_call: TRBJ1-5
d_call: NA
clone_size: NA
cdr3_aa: CASSIGGIQPQHF
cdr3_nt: TGTGCCAGTAGTATTGGGGGCATACAGCCCCAGCATTTT

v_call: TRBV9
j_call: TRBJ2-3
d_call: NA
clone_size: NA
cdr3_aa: CASSVKGAGRGATDTQYF
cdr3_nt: TGTGCCAGCAGCGTAAAAGGGGCCGGACGGGGGGCCACAGATACGCAGTATTTT

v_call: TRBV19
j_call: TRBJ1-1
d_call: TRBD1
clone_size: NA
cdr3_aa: CASSTRKGQGDTEAFF
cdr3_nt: TGTGCCAGTAGTACCCGAAAAGGACAGGGGGACACTGAAGCTTTCTTT

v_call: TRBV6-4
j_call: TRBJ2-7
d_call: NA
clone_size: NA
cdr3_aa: CASSDKPGDHEQYF
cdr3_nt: TGTGCCAGCAGTGACAAGCCAGGGGACCACGAGCAGTACTTC

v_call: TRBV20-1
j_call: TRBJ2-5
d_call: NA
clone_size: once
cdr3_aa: CSAVKETQYF
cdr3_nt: TGCAGTGCTGTAAAAGAGACCCAGTACTTC

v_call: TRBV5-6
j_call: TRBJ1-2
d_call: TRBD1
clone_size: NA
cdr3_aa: CASSSGTGVSYGYTF
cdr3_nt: TGTGCCAGTAGCTCCGGGACAGGGGTTAGCTATGGCTACACCTTC

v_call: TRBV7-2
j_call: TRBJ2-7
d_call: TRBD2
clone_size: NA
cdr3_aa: CASSLGGTSGASYEQYF
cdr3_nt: TGTGCCAGCAGCTTAGGGGGAACTAGCGGGGCCTCCTACGAGCAGTACTTC

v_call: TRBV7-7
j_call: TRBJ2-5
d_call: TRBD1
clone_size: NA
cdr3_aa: CASSLGTGTPKETQYF
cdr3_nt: TGTGCCAGCAGCTTAGGGACAGGGACCCCAAAAGAGACCCAGTACTTC

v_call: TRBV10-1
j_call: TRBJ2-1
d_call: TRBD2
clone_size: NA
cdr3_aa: CASSLHGLAVGEQFF
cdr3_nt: TGCGCCAGCAGTCTACATGGACTAGCTGTAGGTGAGCAGTTCTTC

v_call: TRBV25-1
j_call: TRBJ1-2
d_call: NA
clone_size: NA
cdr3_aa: CASSESGGLLSYGYTF
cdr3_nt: TGTGCCAGCAGTGAATCTGGTGGTCTCCTTAGCTATGGCTACACCTTC

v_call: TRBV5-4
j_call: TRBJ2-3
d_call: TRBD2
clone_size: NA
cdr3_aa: CASSAGLAGVYTDTQYF
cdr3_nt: TGTGCCAGCAGCGCGGGACTAGCGGGGGTATACACAGATACGCAGTATTTT

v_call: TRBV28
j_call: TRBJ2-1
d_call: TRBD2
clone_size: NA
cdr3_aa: CASRPSGGASNEQFF
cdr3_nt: TGTGCCAGCAGACCTAGCGGGGGGGCGTCGAATGAGCAGTTCTTC

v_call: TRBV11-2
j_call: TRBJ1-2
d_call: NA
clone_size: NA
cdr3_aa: CASSLDSYGYTF
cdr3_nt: TGTGCCAGCAGCTTGGACAGCTATGGCTACACCTTC